These 8 T cell receptor beta chains originate from one sample sequenced in a study of blood T cell repertoires in COVID-19. Assay used: immunoSEQ multiplex PCR; TCRdb lists only in-frame clones, some missing. The sample yields 95,000 to 150,000 clones, 90% seen once. Material: peripheral blood. The source is a woman in her fifties or sixties with COVID-19, enrolled during active disease.

The chain links TRBV7-9 to TRBJ1-1; D remains unclear. V lost 0 bases and J 2 bases, leaving 10 bases between the germline ends. This CDR3 contains 15 residues. CDR1 and CDR2 (germline): SEHNR, FQNEAQ (reference sequence). The CDR3 DNA reads as TGTGCCAGCAGCTTAGCGCTGCCGGGTAACACTGAAGCTTTCTTT. Its translation is CASSLALPGNTEAFF.

The chain carries TRBV3-1 (or the pseudogene TRBV3-2) and TRBJ2-3, with 8 bases identical to TRBD2. The CDR3 contains 18 residues. J gave up 10 bases and V 5 bases, and 23 bases lay outside the gene matches. Germline loops: CDR1 LGHDT, CDR2 YNNKEL (reference sequence). The CDR3 region is CASSYPEEVAGIPGAQYF. The CDR3 DNA reads TGTGCCAGCAGCTACCCAGAGGAGGTAGCGGGGATCCCGGGGGCGCAGTATTTT.

This clone was picked up many times. The V call is TRBV2, the J call TRBJ2-7; D gene ambiguous. This CDR3 spans 16 amino acids. CDR1 and CDR2 from the germline V gene are SNHLY and FYNNEI. Trimming took 1 base from V and 2 from J, leaving 15 bases between them. The CDR3 reads CASSEGQVFVAYEQYF. CDR3 sequence (DNA): TGTGCCAGCAGTGAAGGGCAGGTGTTCGTAGCCTACGAGCAGTACTTC.

The chain combines TRBV5-6 with TRBJ2-7, with 7 positions matching TRBD1. V gave up 1 base and J gave up 1 base; unmatched junction bases: 2. This CDR3 spans 14 amino acids. Germline-derived CDR1 and CDR2 are SGHDT and YYEEEE. The DNA for the CDR3 is TGTGCCAGCAGCTTGTACAGGGGTTCCTACGAGCAGTACTTC. It specifies CASSLYRGSYEQYF.

The chain employs TRBV18 and TRBJ1-2; possible D gene TRBD1, 6 bases. This CDR3 has 15 residues. Trimming took off 3 bases at V and 0 bases at J, with 11 bases between the two ends. Germline V gene data show CDR1 as KGHSH and CDR2 as LQKENI. CDR3 amino acids: CASSPRDNSNYGYTF. The CDR3 DNA is TGTGCCAGCTCACCCCGGGACAATTCTAACTATGGCTACACCTTC. The full variable domain, rest sourced from reference TRBV18 and TRBJ1-2, is NAGVMQNPRHLVRRRGQEARLRCSPMKGHSHVYWYRQLPEEGLKFMVYLQKENIIDESGMPKERFSAEFPKEGPSILRIQQVVRGDSAAYFCASSPRDNSNYGYTFGSGTRLTVV.

This clone appeared a single time. This chain connects TRBV7-9 to TRBJ2-7; 11 positions agree with TRBD1. The CDR3 sequence is 15 residues long. Germline trimming cut 5 bases from V and 4 bases from J; bases unmatched to any gene: 7. Germline V gene sequence: CDR1 SEHNR, CDR2 FQNEAQ (reference sequence). Written as DNA, the CDR3 is TGTGCCAGCAGCCCCCGGACAGGGGGCAGGTACGAGCAGTACTTC. Its translation: CASSPRTGGRYEQYF.

This chain uses TRBV13 with TRBJ2-2; D might be TRBD2 (5 bases). Germline values: CDR1 PRHDT, CDR2 FYEKMQ (reference sequence). V lost 5 bases and J lost 4, with 11 bases in between. The CDR3 is 14 amino acids. The CDR3 DNA sequence: TGTGCCAGCAGCCCTACGGGATTCACCGGGGAGCTGTTTTTT. Translation gives CASSPTGFTGELFF. The entire variable domain, with the rest obtained from reference TRBV13 and TRBJ2-2, is as follows: AAGVIQSPRHLIKEKRETATLKCYPIPRHDTVYWYQQGPGQDPQFLISFYEKMQSDKGSIPDRFSAQQFSDYHSELNMSSLELGDSALYFCASSPTGFTGELFFGEGSRLTVL.

This chain uses TRBV30 with TRBJ1-4; D gene unclear. This CDR3 has 14 amino acids. The V gene's germline CDR1 is GTSNPN and CDR2 SVGIG (reference sequence). Deletions cut 1 base from V and 8 bases from J, with 14 bases between. In DNA form, the CDR3 reads TGTGCCTGGAGTGGAGGGCAGGTACAGGAAAAACTGTTTTTT. As protein: CAWSGGQVQEKLFF.